The 5 T cell receptor beta chains in this list originate from one sample, sequenced in a study of tumor and adjacent non-tumor tissue in lung cancer. This sample's RNA came from whole unsorted tissue. Distant lung tissue was collected more than 3 cm away from the tumor edge. TCRbeta libraries were built with three rounds of nested PCR, modified from ARM-PCR. In TCRdb, the multiplex PCR reads were re-called with MiXCR into one record per CDR3 protein. Of over 40,000 distinct CDR3 sequences listed, around 67% are singletons. The specimen was distant non-tumor lung tissue. These receptors all come from a woman aged 40 to 50 with non-small cell lung cancer.

As concerns this clonotype: A clone one base away is much larger, so this may be a read error. The chain recombines TRBV6-5 with TRBJ1-4; 10 nucleotides align to TRBD1. The CDR3 length is 16 residues. Per germline, CDR1 MNHEY and CDR2 SVGAGI. The CDR3, as DNA: TGTGCCAGCAGGTCCGGGACAGGGGCAACTGATGAAAAACTGTTTTTT. This encodes CASRSGTGATDEKLFF.

J is TRBJ1-3 and V is TRBV7-2, with TRBD1 as a possible D gene (6 bases). There are 16 residues in the CDR3. Trimming cost V 0 bases and J 4 bases, with 13 bases left between them. The germline V gene has CDR1 SGHTA and CDR2 FQGNSA. The CDR3 spells CASSLAPTGAGNTIYF. As DNA, the CDR3 is TGTGCCAGCAGCTTAGCTCCGACAGGCGCCGGAAACACCATATATTTT.

This chain uses TRBV14 with TRBJ2-1; possible D gene TRBD2, 6 bases. The CDR3 runs to 18 residues. Germline CDR1 and CDR2: SGHDN and FVKESK. Trimming removed 3 bases from V and 0 bases from J, with 18 bases in between. The CDR3 region is CASSQGGWRGSSYNEQFF. The CDR3 nucleotides read TGTGCCAGCAGCCAGGGAGGATGGAGGGGAAGCTCCTACAATGAGCAGTTCTTC.

Ten or more counts support this clonotype. A much larger clone is a single base away; this may be a read error. V usage is TRBV6-5 and J usage is TRBJ1-2, with TRBD1 matching 7 bases. Unmatched junction bases numbered 4, after V lost 5 bases and J lost 4 bases. Germline CDR1 reads MNHEY; CDR2 reads SVGAGI. The CDR3 has 13 residues. The CDR3 spells CASSLRDSYGYTF. The CDR3, as DNA: TGTGCCAGCAGTCTACGGGACAGCTATGGCTACACCTTC.

V gene TRBV11-3 combines with J gene TRBJ1-1; no firm D call. Germline CDR1 is SGHNT and CDR2 is YENEEA. V gave up 7 bases and J gave up 7 bases, with 22 bases separating them. The CDR3 extends over 15 amino acids. The CDR3 region has the DNA TGTGCCAGCACCCTGAGATGGGAAAGGCAGATTGAAGCTTTCTTT. Protein product: CASTLRWERQIEAFF.